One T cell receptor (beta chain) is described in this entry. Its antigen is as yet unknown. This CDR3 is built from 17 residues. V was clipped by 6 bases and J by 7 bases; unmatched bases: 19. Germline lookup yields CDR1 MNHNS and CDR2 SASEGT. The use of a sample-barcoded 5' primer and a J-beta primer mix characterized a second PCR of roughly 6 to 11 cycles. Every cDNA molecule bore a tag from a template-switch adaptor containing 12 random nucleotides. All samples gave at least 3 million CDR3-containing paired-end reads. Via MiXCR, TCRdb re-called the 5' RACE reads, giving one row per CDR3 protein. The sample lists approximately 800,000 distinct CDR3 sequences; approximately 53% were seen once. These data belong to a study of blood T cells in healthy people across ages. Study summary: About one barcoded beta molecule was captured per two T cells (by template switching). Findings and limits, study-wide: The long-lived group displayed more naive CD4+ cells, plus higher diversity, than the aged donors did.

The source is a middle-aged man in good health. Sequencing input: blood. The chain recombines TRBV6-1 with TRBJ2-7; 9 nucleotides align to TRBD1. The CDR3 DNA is TGTGCCAGCAGCCCTGCGGACAGGGGAGGACCGGGCCTGGAGCAGTACTTC. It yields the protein CASSPADRGGPGLEQYF.